This TCR beta chain originates from a study of response to subunit inactivated influenza vaccine. The CDR3 spans 14 residues. Unmatched junction bases numbered 6, after V lost 6 bases and J lost 4 bases. Germline values: CDR1 ENHRY, CDR2 SYGVKD. This clonotype was recorded many times. The antigen is undetermined. From the RT-PCR reads, TCRdb called clonotypes with MiXCR, one entry per CDR3 protein. The profile shows hundreds of thousands of distinct CDR3 sequences, about 15% of them singletons. General study points: The authors offered the suggestion that each seasonal influenza vaccination recruits few new T cells.

The chain recombines TRBV10-3 with TRBJ2-7, with TRBD2 matching over 10 bases. The receptor's source is a man aged 45-60 years who received an inactivated influenza vaccine. The sample in question was PBMCs from blood, obtained 14 to 15 days before vaccination. The CDR3 DNA sequence: TGTGCCATCAGGGCCACTAGCGGGGAATACGAGCAGTACTTC. It encodes CAIRATSGEYEQYF.